These 25 T cell receptor beta chains came from one sample sequenced in a study of blood T cell repertoires in COVID-19. The method was immunoSEQ multiplex PCR; TCRdb's version includes in-frame clones alone and lacks a portion of them. The table lists under 150,000 clones, around 88% of them singletons. Sequences were obtained from peripheral blood. The receptors originated from a man in his forties or fifties with active or convalescent COVID-19.

The gene calls are TRBV6-5 and TRBJ2-5; 9 positions agree with TRBD1. This CDR3 spans 16 amino acids. From germline, CDR1 is MNHEY and CDR2 SVGAGI. V lost 4 bases, J lost 2 bases, and 8 bases stayed unmatched. The CDR3 loop reads CASSSKHRGQQETQYF. The CDR3 DNA is TGTGCCAGCAGTTCGAAACACAGGGGGCAACAAGAGACCCAGTACTTC.

The chain employs TRBV12-5 and TRBJ2-5; 11 bases are shared with TRBD1. The CDR3 runs 15 residues. Germline V CDR1 and CDR2: LGHNT, FRNRAP. V shed 2 bases, J shed 7 bases, and the junction held 6 bases outside the gene matches. The CDR3 region is CASGLTPGQGGTQYF. CDR3 nucleotide sequence: TGTGCTAGTGGTTTGACCCCGGGACAGGGGGGGACCCAGTACTTC.

This chain uses TRBV29-1 with TRBJ2-7, with D possibly TRBD2 on 6 matching bases. In germline, CDR1 is SQVTM, CDR2 ANQGSEA. V gave up 4 bases and J gave up 2 bases, with 18 bases separating them. This CDR3 has 15 residues. In DNA form, the CDR3 reads TGCAGCGTTGTGGGACTGTTGCCGGGAACCTACGAGCAGTACTTC. It is translated as CSVVGLLPGTYEQYF.

This sequence joins TRBV21-1 and TRBJ2-3; TRBD1, the table's D call, was not compared with the DNA. TRBV21-1 is reported as a pseudogene. There are 16 residues in the CDR3. CDR3 region: CASSKGSDTVVDTQYF. DNA for the CDR3: TGTGCCAGCAGCAAAGGTTCAGACACCGTCGTGGATACGCAGTATTTT.

This chain uses TRBV19 with TRBJ2-4; TRBD1 matches at 8 bases. The CDR3 extends over 14 amino acids. Per germline, CDR1 LNHDA and CDR2 SQIVND (reference sequence). V dropped 3 bases and J dropped 7; count of bases not matched to a gene: 5. This CDR3 is CASSISYRGNIQYF. The CDR3 DNA follows: TGTGCCAGTAGTATTTCATACAGGGGGAACATTCAGTACTTC.

J is TRBJ2-3 and V is TRBV7-8, with 12 bases matching TRBD2. V shed 5 bases, J shed 5 bases, and the junction held 2 bases outside the gene matches. This CDR3 spans 14 amino acids. Per germline, CDR1 SGHVS and CDR2 FQNEAQ. CDR3 nucleotide sequence: TGTGCCAGCAGCGCGGGACTAGCGGGAGATACGCAGTATTTT. Its protein is CASSAGLAGDTQYF.

The chain recombines TRBV5-1 with TRBJ2-6, with D possibly being TRBD1 (6 bases). The V and J ends lost 2 bases and 0 bases respectively, with 9 bases between them. The CDR3 has 16 residues. From germline, CDR1 is SGHRS and CDR2 YFSETQ. CDR3 bases: TGCGCCAGCAGCTTAGAGACAGGCTCTGGGGCCAACGTCCTGACTTTC. It specifies CASSLETGSGANVLTF. The entire variable domain, with the rest obtained from reference TRBV5-1 and TRBJ2-6, is as follows: KAGVTQTPRYLIKTRGQQVTLSCSPISGHRSVSWYQQTPGQGLQFLFEYFSETQRNKGNFPGRFSGRQFSNSRSEMNVSTLELGDSALYLCASSLETGSGANVLTFGAGSRLTVL.

The chain carries TRBV7-2 and TRBJ1-2; unclear D gene. V dropped 5 bases and J dropped 0 bases, with 10 bases sitting between them. CDR1 is SGHTA, CDR2 FQGNSA, per germline. This CDR3 has 14 residues. The chain's CDR3 is CASSQPETNYGYTF. CDR3 sequence (DNA): TGTGCCAGCAGCCAGCCGGAGACTAACTATGGCTACACCTTC. The variable domain in full, with the rest retrieved from reference TRBV7-2 and TRBJ1-2, is GAGVSQSPSNKVTEKGKDVELRCDPISGHTALYWYRQSLGQGLEFLIYFQGNSAPDKSGLPSDRFSAERTGGSVSTLTIQRTQQEDSAVYLCASSQPETNYGYTFGSGTRLTVV.

V usage is TRBV5-1 and J usage is TRBJ1-4, with D uncertain. Germline V lookup: CDR1 SGHRS, CDR2 YFSETQ. The CDR3 has 13 residues. V lost 3 bases to trimming and J lost 7 bases, with 10 bases between them. The CDR3 spells CASSSGSAEKLFF. The DNA for the CDR3 is TGCGCCAGCAGCTCGGGTTCCGCTGAAAAACTGTTTTTT.

CDR3 in amino acids: CASRNSQGGSYEQYF. CDR3 coding DNA: TGTGCCAGCCGAAACTCACAGGGGGGATCCTACGAGCAGTACTTC. V usage is TRBV19 and J usage is TRBJ2-7; 8 bases are shared with TRBD1. Germline lookup yields CDR1 LNHDA and CDR2 SQIVND (reference sequence). This CDR3 has 15 amino acids. Trimming took 9 bases from V and 1 from J; bases not matched to a gene: 11.

This clone was observed a single time. The chain has TRBV7-8 and TRBJ2-7; 8 nucleotides line up with TRBD2. Germline CDR1 is SGHVS and CDR2 is FQNEAQ. After removal of 1 base from V and 0 bases from J, the junction contained 8 bases not matched to a gene. This CDR3 has 17 residues. The CDR3 protein is CASSLGLSGSTSYEQYF. The CDR3 coding sequence is TGTGCCAGCAGCTTAGGACTCAGCGGGAGTACCTCCTACGAGCAGTACTTC.

This chain links TRBV14 with TRBJ2-3; 10 nucleotides match TRBD2. CDR3 length equals 15 residues. V shed 7 bases and J 2 bases; nucleotides not matched to a gene: 6. Per the germline V gene, CDR1 is SGHDN and CDR2 is FVKESK. This CDR3 is CASKSGRGATDTQYF. As DNA, the CDR3 is TGTGCCAGCAAGAGCGGGAGGGGGGCCACAGATACGCAGTATTTT.

The V and J genes are TRBV11-3 and TRBJ2-2; 7 nucleotides line up with TRBD2. Germline CDR1 reads SGHNT; CDR2 reads YENEEA. J lost 4 bases, V lost 3 bases, and 5 bases had no gene match. The CDR3 runs 15 residues. The CDR3 loop is CASSFMTSSTGELFF. Written as DNA, the CDR3 is TGTGCCAGCAGCTTCATGACTAGCAGCACCGGGGAGCTGTTTTTT.

The chain is built from TRBV5-6 and TRBJ2-7, with TRBD2 identical over 7 bases. CDR3 length equals 13 residues. With 4 bases clipped from V and 3 bases from J, the junction kept 4 bases outside the gene matches. Germline V gives CDR1 SGHDT, CDR2 YYEEEE. The DNA of the CDR3 is TGTGCCAGCAGCCCTGGGGGGGGCTACGAGCAGTACTTC. This codes for CASSPGGGYEQYF.

V usage is TRBV5-1 and J usage is TRBJ2-7; perhaps TRBD2 as D (5 bases). This CDR3 comprises 14 residues. CDR1 and CDR2 (germline): SGHRS, YFSETQ. V was pared by 2 bases and J by 2 bases, with 11 bases between. CDR3 amino acids: CASSFGLPPYEQYF. DNA for the CDR3: TGCGCCAGCAGCTTTGGACTGCCACCCTACGAGCAGTACTTC.

The rearrangement joins TRBV7-6 to TRBJ2-1; TRBD1 might be the D (6 bases). Trimming removed 2 bases from V and 8 bases from J, with 10 bases in between. This CDR3 is 13 amino acids long. CDR1 and CDR2 (germline): SGHVS, FNYEAQ. The CDR3 DNA reads TGTGCCAGCAGCTTAACAGGGTACGATGAGCAGTTCTTC. As protein: CASSLTGYDEQFF.

This clone was seen a handful of times. This chain joins TRBV28 and TRBJ1-2; TRBD1 is a possible D gene (6 bases). The V and J ends lost 7 bases and 7 bases respectively, with 13 bases between them. Germline-derived CDR1 and CDR2 are MDHEN and SYDVKM. This CDR3 is built from 12 residues. CDR3 nucleotides: TGTGCCAGCACACAAGACAGGCTTGGCTACACCTTC. This codes for CASTQDRLGYTF.

The CDR3 DNA reads as TGTGCCAGTAGTCCCCTAGTCGGGCCCCAGCATTTT. Translation gives CASSPLVGPQHF. V usage is TRBV19 and J usage is TRBJ1-5, with D unclear. The CDR3 runs 12 residues. Per the germline V gene, CDR1 is LNHDA and CDR2 is SQIVND (reference sequence). V lost 5 bases, J lost 9 bases, and 11 bases lay in between.

J is TRBJ1-5 and V is TRBV2; D unresolved. There are 12 residues in the CDR3. Germline V gives CDR1 SNHLY, CDR2 FYNNEI. V lost 6 bases to trimming and J lost 1 base, with 4 bases between them. This chain's CDR3 is CASRGSNQPQHF. The CDR3 region has the DNA TGTGCCAGCAGGGGCAGCAATCAGCCCCAGCATTTT.

The CDR3 sequence: CASSRGQETQYF. CDR3 bases: TGTGCCAGCTCCCGAGGGCAAGAGACCCAGTACTTC. The genes are TRBV18 and TRBJ2-5, with a possible D match to TRBD2 (5 bases). V was clipped by 6 bases and J by 2 bases, with 7 bases between them. Germline CDR1 reads KGHSH; CDR2 reads LQKENI. This CDR3 region has 12 residues.

The CDR3 nucleotides are TGTGCCACCAGTGATCCGGGACACTCCTACAATGAGCAGTTCTTC. This gives the protein CATSDPGHSYNEQFF. This chain joins TRBV24-1 and TRBJ2-1, with TRBD1 as a possible D gene (6 bases). The CDR3 consists of 15 residues. Germline CDR1 reads KGHDR; CDR2 reads SFDVKD. Trimming removed 3 bases at V and 0 bases at J, with 8 bases between.

This chain uses TRBV5-4 with TRBJ2-5; D might be TRBD2 (6 bases). The germline CDR1 and CDR2 sequences are SGHNT and YYREEE (reference sequence). V lost 3 bases to trimming and J lost 2 bases, with 11 bases between them. This CDR3 spans 14 amino acids. The CDR3 region has the DNA TGTGCCAGCAGCTCAGTAGCGGCACAAGAGACCCAGTACTTC. Its translation is CASSSVAAQETQYF.

The chain is built from TRBV19 and TRBJ2-6; perhaps TRBD2 as D (5 bases). This CDR3 has 17 amino acids. CDR1 is LNHDA, CDR2 SQIVND, per germline (reference sequence). V dropped 4 bases and J dropped 2 bases, with 15 bases sitting between them. The CDR3 loop is CASSNLDGNPGANVLTF. Written as DNA, the CDR3 is TGTGCCAGTAGTAATCTAGACGGGAATCCTGGGGCCAACGTCCTGACTTTC.

The chain links TRBV4-3 to TRBJ1-6, with 11 bases identical to TRBD1. J gave up 12 bases and V 0 bases, and 4 bases lay outside the gene matches. Germline-derived CDR1 and CDR2 are LGHNA and YSLEER. The CDR3 is 15 residues long. The DNA of the CDR3 is TGCGCCAGCAGCCAAGAACAGGGACAGGGGGGACCCCTCCACTTT. It is translated as CASSQEQGQGGPLHF.

The V and J genes are TRBV3-1 (or the pseudogene TRBV3-2) and TRBJ2-5; 12 bases are a match to TRBD2. Germline trimming cut 11 bases from V and 3 bases from J; bases unmatched to any gene: 10. There are 15 residues in the CDR3. From germline, CDR1 is LGHDT and CDR2 YNNKEL (reference sequence). This chain's CDR3 is CAFSSSGRAEETQYF. CDR3 in DNA: TGTGCCTTTTCCTCTAGCGGGAGGGCGGAAGAGACCCAGTACTTC.